This entry lists 15 T cell receptor beta chains sequenced from one sample in a study of blood T cell repertoires in COVID-19. TCRdb's table, derived via immunoSEQ multiplex PCR, lists solely in-frame clones and lacks some. Here the sample spans about 190,000 clones, around 90% being singletons. Sequenced sample: peripheral blood. These receptors came from a human donor in a cohort sampled during active COVID-19.

This clone was seen once. The chain is built from TRBV30 and TRBJ1-5; no clear D gene. Germline-derived CDR1 and CDR2 are GTSNPN and SVGIG (reference sequence). V lost 0 bases and J lost 7, with 13 bases in between. The CDR3 consists of 14 residues. The CDR3 spells CAWSVNNGGQPQHF. CDR3 DNA sequence: TGTGCCTGGAGTGTAAACAATGGCGGACAGCCCCAGCATTTT.

The gene calls are TRBV11-2 and TRBJ2-7; the D gene is possibly TRBD1 (5 bases). V was trimmed by 0 bases and J by 2 bases, leaving 17 bases between them. CDR1 and CDR2 (germline): SGHAT, FQNNGV. The CDR3 has 17 amino acids. The CDR3 here is CASSLDPGRGAPYEQYF. For the CDR3, the DNA is TGTGCCAGCAGCTTAGACCCTGGTAGGGGCGCTCCCTACGAGCAGTACTTC.

The chain couples TRBV27 to TRBJ2-3, with 7 bases lining up with TRBD2. The CDR3 sequence is 16 residues long. Germline loops: CDR1 MNHEY, CDR2 SMNVEV (reference sequence). Trimming cost V 2 bases and J 5 bases; bases outside gene matches: 10. CDR3 in DNA: TGTGCCAGCAGTTTAGGGTCGGGGAGCGGGATAGATACGCAGTATTTT. This gives the protein CASSLGSGSGIDTQYF.

This chain uses TRBV9 with TRBJ2-3; 15 nucleotides line up with TRBD2. The CDR3 totals 16 residues. V gave up 0 bases and J gave up 5 bases; unmatched junction bases: 1. The germline V gene encodes CDR1 SGDLS and CDR2 YYNGEE. This CDR3 is CASSVGTSGRGDTQYF. The CDR3 nucleotides are TGTGCCAGCAGCGTAGGGACTAGCGGGAGGGGAGATACGCAGTATTTT.

V is TRBV30 and J is TRBJ1-4, with D possibly matching TRBD1 (5 bases). This CDR3 has 13 amino acids. CDR1 is GTSNPN, CDR2 SVGIG, per germline (reference sequence). Trimming stripped 1 base from V and 7 bases from J, with 10 bases between. In DNA, the CDR3 is TGTGCCTGGAGTGGACAGTTTGGTGAAAAACTGTTTTTT. It is translated as CAWSGQFGEKLFF.

The J gene is TRBJ2-7, the V gene TRBV11-2; D gene uncertain. Trimming left V 6 bases short and J 2 bases short, with 14 bases between. The CDR3 runs 14 residues. Germline loops: CDR1 SGHAT, CDR2 FQNNGV. The CDR3 DNA follows: TGTGCCAGCAGTCACACCAGTCCTCCCTACGAGCAGTACTTC. This translates into CASSHTSPPYEQYF.

The CDR3 sequence: CSASPSGASTNEQFF. CDR3 bases: TGCAGTGCTAGTCCCAGCGGGGCCTCTACCAATGAGCAGTTCTTC. V usage is TRBV20-1 and J usage is TRBJ2-1; 7 nucleotides match TRBD2. V was pared by 3 bases and J by 6 bases, with 11 bases of the junction left unmatched. This CDR3 is built from 15 residues. Per germline, CDR1 DFQATT and CDR2 SNEGSKA (reference sequence).

CDR3 DNA: TGCAGTGGTGCTACCTCCTACGAGCAGTACTTC. Encoded protein: CSGATSYEQYF. The chain is built from TRBV20-1 and TRBJ2-7; D gene unclear. Germline V lookup: CDR1 DFQATT, CDR2 SNEGSKA (reference sequence). The germline V and J ends were trimmed by 7 bases and 0 bases, with 7 bases remaining between them. This CDR3 spans 11 amino acids.

The chain links TRBV11-2 to TRBJ1-1; TRBD1 matches 7 bases. V dropped 3 bases and J dropped 3; count of bases not matched to a gene: 7. This CDR3 has 15 residues. Germline assignment: CDR1 SGHAT and CDR2 FQNNGV. CDR3 loop: CASSLRGRIHTEAFF. CDR3 DNA: TGTGCCAGCAGCTTGAGGGGGCGCATCCACACTGAAGCTTTCTTT.

The chain joins TRBV19 to TRBJ2-3; 9 nucleotides align to TRBD1. The CDR3 contains 17 residues. V shed 5 bases and J 3 bases; nucleotides not matched to a gene: 12. Germline V lookup: CDR1 LNHDA, CDR2 SQIVND (reference sequence). The CDR3 reads CASSPHTGTGFTDTQYF. The CDR3, as DNA: TGTGCCAGTAGTCCGCATACCGGGACAGGGTTTACAGATACGCAGTATTTT.

This rearrangement joins TRBV29-1 to TRBJ2-3; 8 nucleotides agree with TRBD1. CDR1 is SQVTM, CDR2 ANQGSEA, per germline. J lost 3 bases, V lost 5 bases, and 13 bases had no gene match. The CDR3 contains 16 residues. Written as DNA, the CDR3 is TGCAGCGTTTCCAGGGGGCTCGGGAGAGAGACAGATACGCAGTATTTT. Its protein is CSVSRGLGRETDTQYF.

V and J are TRBV5-5 and TRBJ2-1, with TRBD2 as a possible D gene (5 bases). V lost 0 bases and J lost 7, with 14 bases in between. Germline V CDR1 and CDR2: SGHKS, YYEKEE (reference sequence). The CDR3 totals 15 residues. In DNA form, the CDR3 reads TGTGCCAGCAGCTTGGCAGGACGGCCGGGGAATGAGCAGTTCTTC. Its translation: CASSLAGRPGNEQFF.

The chain uses TRBV2 and TRBJ2-7; tentatively, D is TRBD1 (6 bases). The CDR3 runs to 15 residues. CDR1 is SNHLY and CDR2 is FYNNEI in the germline V gene. V dropped 6 bases and J dropped 8 bases, with 23 bases sitting between them. The chain's CDR3 is CASREEAGARKKQYF. The CDR3 nucleotides are TGTGCCAGCAGGGAGGAAGCAGGGGCGAGGAAGAAGCAGTACTTC.

The J gene is TRBJ2-1, the V gene TRBV10-1; 7 positions match TRBD2. J was trimmed by 7 bases and V by 1 base; bases with no gene match: 10. The CDR3 loop spans 16 amino acids. Germline V gene data show CDR1 as WNHNN and CDR2 as SYGVQD (reference sequence). CDR3 sequence reads: CASSEWSAGRINEQFF. The CDR3 DNA is TGCGCCAGCAGTGAGTGGTCTGCCGGGAGGATAAATGAGCAGTTCTTC.

The chain employs TRBV6-2 or TRBV6-3 and TRBJ2-1; 7 bases are shared with TRBD2. V was clipped by 4 bases and J by 0 bases; unmatched bases: 3. CDR1 MNHEY and CDR2 SVGEGT come from the germline V gene. The CDR3 has 15 amino acids. CDR3 residues: CASSSGGSSYNEQFF. Written as DNA, the CDR3 is TGTGCCAGCAGTTCCGGGGGGAGCTCCTACAATGAGCAGTTCTTC.